These T cell receptor beta chains were read from a single sample in a study of neurological immune-mediated disorders. TCRdb processed the 5' RACE reads anew with MiXCR; each CDR3 protein has one entry. The sample holds about 41,000 distinct CDR3 sequences; 12% are singletons and the top ten take 1.3%. The sequenced sample consisted of PBMCs. The receptors shown here come from a female donor in good health. Each CDR3 is given with its conserved first and last residue. Each record gives: D gene, clone size, V gene, J gene, CDR3 DNA, CDR3 protein. A D gene is named only where the DNA matches it firmly. Size is omitted from some rows. Given values are once, few, many or a class for expanded clones.

>.|many|TRBV12-3/TRBV12-4|TRBJ2-1
TGTGCCAGCAGTTCGGGACATCACTACAATGAGCAGTTCTTC
CASSSGHHYNEQFF
>.|many|TRBV5-1|TRBJ2-3
TGCGCCAGCAGCTTGGGAGTAGCGGACTACGTGGATACGCAGTATTTT
CASSLGVADYVDTQYF
>.|few|TRBV6-5|TRBJ1-2
TGTGCCAGCAGTTACTCGTATCGGGATATCTCAAGCTATGGCTACACCTTC
CASSYSYRDISSYGYTF
>.|many|TRBV30|TRBJ2-3
TGTGCCTGGAGTGATGGTACGCAGTATTTT
CAWSDGTQYF
>.|many|TRBV6-6|TRBJ2-7
TGTGCCAGCAGTTACCAAAGTCCTACCTACGAGCAGTACTTC
CASSYQSPTYEQYF
>TRBD1|.|TRBV28|TRBJ2-7
TGTGCCAGCAGTCCCGCCGGGACAGGGTCCTACGAGCAGTACTTC
CASSPAGTGSYEQYF
>TRBD1|many|TRBV6-1|TRBJ1-2
TGTGCCAGCAGTGAATGGCAGGGGGCTAACTATGGCTACACCTTC
CASSEWQGANYGYTF
>TRBD1|.|TRBV20-1|TRBJ2-2
TGCAGTGCTGAAGGACAGGGAAGTACCGGGGAGCTGTTTTTT
CSAEGQGSTGELFF
>TRBD1|many|TRBV2|TRBJ1-2
TGTGCCAGCAGGCTAAGACAGGGGAACTATGGCTACACCTTC
CASRLRQGNYGYTF
>.|few|TRBV7-2|TRBJ2-3
TGTGCCAGCAGCCACCCAACTGGAGGGGTAACAGATACGCAGTATTTT
CASSHPTGGVTDTQYF
>TRBD1|many|TRBV11-2|TRBJ1-1
TGTGCCAGCAGCTTAGGGGGACAGGGCTGGAACACTGAAGCTTTCTTT
CASSLGGQGWNTEAFF
>.|many|TRBV29-1|TRBJ2-2
TGCAGCGTTTATGACCCCGGAGAGCTGTTTTTT
CSVYDPGELFF
>TRBD1|few|TRBV6-5|TRBJ2-7
TGTGCCAGCAGTTCTGGACAGGGGCATTCGTACGAGCAGTACTTC
CASSSGQGHSYEQYF
>.|many|TRBV20-1|TRBJ2-5
TGCAGTGCTTGGGTGGCCTCCGGCGGGACCCAGTACTTC
CSAWVASGGTQYF
>.|.|TRBV3-1|TRBJ2-5
TGTGCCAGCAGCCAATGGCGGGTGGTAGGAGAGACCCAGTACTTC
CASSQWRVVGETQYF
>TRBD2|many|TRBV5-6|TRBJ2-1
TGTGCCAGCAGCTCCCTTAGCGGGGGGGGACACAATGAGCAGTTCTTC
CASSSLSGGGHNEQFF
>.|.|TRBV7-6|TRBJ2-5
TGTGCCAGAAGCAAGTCAGGGCCCCCCCAGGAGACCCAGTACTTC
CARSKSGPPQETQYF
>.|.|TRBV15|TRBJ1-1
TGTGCCACCAGCCCCCCGATGAGAGCTGAAGCTTTCTTT
CATSPPMRAEAFF
>TRBD2|many|TRBV5-8|TRBJ2-1
TGTGCCAGCAGCCTAGACCTGACTAGCGTCCCCTACAATGAGCAGTTCTTC
CASSLDLTSVPYNEQFF
>TRBD2|many|TRBV20-1|TRBJ2-1
TGCAGTGCTAGAGCCGAACTAGCGGGGGTGAATGAGCAGTTCTTC
CSARAELAGVNEQFF
>.|many|TRBV2|TRBJ2-1
TGTGCCATCCGTCTAGCACAACGGGTAGCGCCCAATGAGCAGTTCTTC
CAIRLAQRVAPNEQFF
>TRBD2|many|TRBV4-1|TRBJ2-3
TGCGCCAGCAGCCTCGCTAGCGGGGGGCGTGCTAGCACAGATACGCAGTATTTT
CASSLASGGRASTDTQYF
>.|.|TRBV19|TRBJ2-1
TGTGCCAGTAGGGCAAGCGGGTCGAATGGGCGGTTCTTC
CASRASGSNGRFF
>TRBD2|many|TRBV12-3/TRBV12-4|TRBJ2-1
TGTGCCAGCAGAAACGAAGGGAATCCGGGAGGTTCCTACAATGAGCAGTTCTTC
CASRNEGNPGGSYNEQFF
>.|many|TRBV12-3/TRBV12-4|TRBJ2-7
TGTGCCAGCAGTTTAAAGGACGGACTCTCCTACGAGCAGTACTTC
CASSLKDGLSYEQYF
>.|few|TRBV28|TRBJ1-2
TGTGCCAGCATCGGAGCAGGAGGTGCCTATGGCTACACCTTC
CASIGAGGAYGYTF
>.|many|TRBV10-2|TRBJ1-2
TGCGCCAGCAGTCCTACCGGCACTAACTATGGCTACACCTTC
CASSPTGTNYGYTF
>.|.|TRBV5-6|TRBJ2-2
TGTACCAGCAGCTTGGTGCAGGACTTAAACACCGGGGAGCTGTTTTTT
CTSSLVQDLNTGELFF
>TRBD1|many|TRBV5-1|TRBJ2-7
TGCGCCAGCAGCTCGGGACAGCACGACTACGAGCAGTACTTC
CASSSGQHDYEQYF
>TRBD2|many|TRBV6-6|TRBJ2-6
TGTGCCAGCAGTCAAAGACTAGCGCCTAGCTCTGGGGCCAACGTCCTGACTTTC
CASSQRLAPSSGANVLTF